This is a list of T cell receptor beta chains from one sample in a study of lymphopenia after photon versus proton radiotherapy. TCRdb's copy holds only in-frame clones and misses some; the assay was immunoSEQ multiplex PCR. Counted here are some 41,000 clones, 70% to 90% occurring once; the ten biggest clones make up approximately 2.9%. The sequencing used peripheral blood, collected from a patient treated with photon-based radiotherapy. The origin of the receptors is a man aged 45-60 years with gastric cancer. Both conserved end residues are part of each CDR3. D genes are given only for firm matches. Clone size is not always given. Where it is, it says once, few, many or a class for expanded clones.

cdr3_nt cdr3_aa clone_size j_call v_call d_call
TGTGCCAGCAGTCCGGGGGGACAGGGGTATAATTCACCCCTCCACTTT CASSPGGQGYNSPLHF - TRBJ1-6 TRBV28 TRBD1
TGCAGCGTTCGTCAGAGCACCGGGGAGCTGTTTTTT CSVRQSTGELFF - TRBJ2-2 TRBV29-1 -
TGTGCCAGCAGTACCAGGGACTGGTACCAAGAGACCCAGTACTTC CASSTRDWYQETQYF - TRBJ2-5 TRBV25-1 -
TGTGCCAGTAGCCAACCCGGGACAGGGACCGGGGAGCTGTTTTTT CASSQPGTGTGELFF - TRBJ2-2 TRBV19 TRBD1
TGTGCCAGTAGTATAGACGGGCAGAACACTGAAGCTTTCTTC CASSIDGQNTEAFF - TRBJ1-1 TRBV19 -
TGTGCCAGCTCATCAACCTCTAGGGGGGACCTAGGTGAGCAGTTCTTC CASSSTSRGDLGEQFF - TRBJ2-1 TRBV18 -
TGCAGCGTTGAATGGCAGGGGCAGGGTAATGAGCAGTTCTTC CSVEWQGQGNEQFF - TRBJ2-1 TRBV29-1 -
TGCGCCAGCAGCCAGTCAGCGGACAGATCCTATGGCTACACCTTC CASSQSADRSYGYTF - TRBJ1-2 TRBV4-1 -
TGTGCCAGCAGTAGGGAGGGGGGAACTCAGCCCCAGCATTTT CASSREGGTQPQHF - TRBJ1-5 TRBV6-5 -
TGTGCCAGCAGCTTAGGGCTCCGATCCTACAATGAGCAGTTCTTC CASSLGLRSYNEQFF - TRBJ2-1 TRBV11-3 -
TGTGCCAGCAGCTGGAGGGGACAGGGGGCTGGAAACACCATATATTTT CASSWRGQGAGNTIYF - TRBJ1-3 TRBV5-5 TRBD1
TGCGCCAGCAGCCGCCGGGACAGGGAGGTCAATGAGCAGTTCTTC CASSRRDREVNEQFF once TRBJ2-1 TRBV4-1 TRBD1
TGTGCCAGCACCCCCCGTGGGTCAGCCTTAAGGGGCAATGAGCAGTTCTTC CASTPRGSALRGNEQFF - TRBJ2-1 TRBV5-4 -
TGTGCCAGCAGTTGGACAGGGTACGAGCAGTACTTC CASSWTGYEQYF - TRBJ2-7 TRBV6-6 TRBD1
TGTGCCAGCAGCTTGGCGTGGGCGGGCCTTAGCTCCTACGAGCAGTACTTC CASSLAWAGLSSYEQYF - TRBJ2-7 TRBV5-4 -
TGTGCCAGCAGCCAAGATCGAGGACTACTCAGAGTCTTC CASSQDRGLLRVF - TRBJ2-1 TRBV14 -
TGTGCCAGCAGCTCTGCGGCGGGAACCAAAAACATTCAGTACTTC CASSSAAGTKNIQYF - TRBJ2-4 TRBV7-2 -
TGCGCCAGCAGCCAAGATCTCGGGGGGCGATCTGGGGCCAACGTCCTGACTTTC CASSQDLGGRSGANVLTF once TRBJ2-6 TRBV4-1 -
TGTGCCAGCAGTCCTACGAGCGGGACATACTACGAGCAGTACTTC CASSPTSGTYYEQYF - TRBJ2-7 TRBV28 -
TGTGCCAGCAGCTCCCGGTTCCTCACAGATACGCAGTATTTT CASSSRFLTDTQYF - TRBJ2-3 TRBV7-9 -
TGCGCCAGCAGCCCTGGACAGGGTCCCACTGAAGCTTTCTTT CASSPGQGPTEAFF - TRBJ1-1 TRBV5-1 TRBD1
TGTGCCATCAGTGAGTCGAGGTGGGGCAGGGGTGCTGAAGCTTTCTTT CAISESRWGRGAEAFF - TRBJ1-1 TRBV10-3 -
TGTGCCAGCTCACGGGAGGGTCTCTATGGCTACACCTTC CASSREGLYGYTF few TRBJ1-2 TRBV18 -
TGCGCCAGCAGGCCCACCGGGACTAGCGGAATCACAGATACGCAGTATTTT CASRPTGTSGITDTQYF - TRBJ2-3 TRBV10-2 TRBD2
TGCGCCAGCAGGGAGACAGGAACCTACGAGCAGTACTTC CASRETGTYEQYF - TRBJ2-7 TRBV10-2 -
TGCGCCAGCAGCTTGGAAGCTCTTGGGGAGTATGGCTACACCTTC CASSLEALGEYGYTF - TRBJ1-2 TRBV5-1 -
TGTGCCTGGAGCAACAGAGGGAATTCACCCCTCCACTTT CAWSNRGNSPLHF - TRBJ1-6 TRBV30 -
TGTGCCAGCAGACCAGTAGTCAGTAGCTCCTACGAGCAGTACTTC CASRPVVSSSYEQYF - TRBJ2-7 TRBV6-1 -
TGTGCCAGTAGTATGTTGGTCGGGACAGGGGGAAGGGAGCTGTTTTTT CASSMLVGTGGRELFF - TRBJ2-2 TRBV19 TRBD1
TGTGCTACGAAGGCTAGCGGTTCCTACAATGAGCAGTTCTTC CATKASGSYNEQFF - TRBJ2-1 TRBV7-2 TRBD2
TGTGCCAGCAGTTTGAGGTTATTGAACACTGAAGCTTTCTTT CASSLRLLNTEAFF - TRBJ1-1 TRBV28 -
TGCGCCAGCAGTGTAGCTAGTATGAACGACGAGCAGTACTTC CASSVASMNDEQYF - TRBJ2-7 TRBV10-2 -
TGTGCCAGCAGTGGGCAGCCGGTGAACACTGAAGCTTTCTTT CASSGQPVNTEAFF - TRBJ1-1 TRBV2 -
TGTGCCAGCACCAATGACAGGGGGCGCGACTATGGCTACACCTTC CASTNDRGRDYGYTF - TRBJ1-2 TRBV7-9 TRBD1
TGTGCCAGTAGCGTCTCAATGAACACTGAAGCTTTCTTT CASSVSMNTEAFF medium-sized TRBJ1-1 TRBV19 -
TGTGCCAGCAGTCGGGGGTCATTAGGGGGTGTAGAGACCCAGTACTTC CASSRGSLGGVETQYF - TRBJ2-5 TRBV27 -
TGTGCCAGCAGCGTCACTGAGGGGGGACCCCAGCATTTT CASSVTEGGPQHF - TRBJ1-5 TRBV9 -
TGTGCCAGTAGTGGTCGGGAGGACTACACAGATACGCAGTATTTT CASSGREDYTDTQYF - TRBJ2-3 TRBV19 TRBD2
TGTGCCAGCTCACCCCCATCGGGACTAGCCACGCAGTATTTT CASSPPSGLATQYF - TRBJ2-3 TRBV18 TRBD2
TGTGCCAGCAGCGGTGGGACAGGGGTCAATTCACCCCTCCACTTT CASSGGTGVNSPLHF - TRBJ1-6 TRBV9 TRBD1
TGTGCCAGCTCACCACGGGGCAGGTCCACAGATACGCAGTATTTT CASSPRGRSTDTQYF - TRBJ2-3 TRBV18 -
TGTGCCAGCAGGGGCGGGGGTACACCCCTCCACTTT CASRGGGTPLHF - TRBJ1-6 TRBV28 -
TGTGCCAGCAGCCTAAGGGGGCAAGAGACCCAGTACTTC CASSLRGQETQYF few TRBJ2-5 TRBV11-1 -